The rows below give T cell receptor beta chains drawn from one sample of a study of T-cell reconstitution after alpha-beta-depleted transplantation in children. TCRdb processed the PCR reads anew with MiXCR; each CDR3 protein has one entry. Here the sample spans about 420,000 distinct CDR3 sequences, 15% to 20% being singletons. This material consisted of PBMCs, mostly from graft donor cells, taken 360 days after TCRalphabeta/CD19-depleted stem cell transplant. These receptor sequences come from a boy younger than two who had a stem cell transplant for Wiskott-Aldrich syndrome, so the T cells may come from the graft donor. Both conserved end residues are trimmed from each CDR3. The D gene is left open where the match is weak.

D gene	J gene	V gene	CDR3 protein
NA	TRBJ2-3	TRBV6-5	ASSWTTSIADTQY
NA	TRBJ2-4	TRBV6-1	ASTQVVAKNIQY
NA	TRBJ2-7	TRBV10-3	AISERDNYEQY
TRBD1	TRBJ2-7	TRBV12-3/TRBV12-4	ASSLGQGVSYEQY
TRBD1	TRBJ2-7	TRBV28	ASRQRTGEQY
TRBD2	TRBJ2-2	TRBV5-1	ASSLASSGSVAGELF
NA	TRBJ2-2	TRBV19	ASSRGVNTGELF
NA	TRBJ2-7	TRBV7-2	ASSRGPGYEQY
NA	TRBJ2-2	TRBV10-3	AISETGLNTGELF
NA	TRBJ2-1	TRBV14	ASSQLLRGVDEQF
TRBD1	TRBJ2-5	TRBV14	ASSRHRDRERETQY
NA	TRBJ1-1	TRBV6-2/TRBV6-3	ASSYSITGRAEAF
NA	TRBJ2-5	TRBV25-1	ASSEIRRQETQY